This is a list of T cell receptor beta chains from one sample in a study of blood T cell repertoires in COVID-19. The table came from immunoSEQ multiplex PCR; TCRdb's copy has only in-frame clones and leaves some out. The table lists 300,000 to 350,000 clones, roughly 85% of them singletons. Sequenced material: PBMCs or T cells enriched from blood (not recorded which). These receptors all come from a man aged 30 to 45 who had recovered from COVID-19. Both conserved end residues are part of each CDR3. The D gene is left open where the match is weak. The size entry is marked missing in some rows and otherwise reads once, few, many or a size class.

TRBJ1-1 | TRBV29-1 | TRBD1 | . | 12 | TGCAGCGTGGGGGACAGGGGGACTGAAGCTTTCTTT | CSVGDRGTEAFF
TRBJ2-5 | TRBV18 | TRBD1 | few | 15 | TGTGCCAGCTCACCGACGACAGGGGGACAAGAGACCCAGTACTTC | CASSPTTGGQETQYF
TRBJ1-2 | TRBV5-1 | TRBD1 | . | 12 | TGCGCCAGCAGTTTGACAGGGTATGGCTACACCTTC | CASSLTGYGYTF
TRBJ2-5 | TRBV10-3 | TRBD1 | . | 16 | TGTGCCACCGCACGCGATAAGGGGGCTCTAGTAGAGACCCAGTACTTC | CATARDKGALVETQYF
TRBJ1-1 | TRBV7-9 | TRBD1 | . | 17 | TGTGCCAGCAGCCACGGGACAGGTTTGAGTAGGAACACTGAAGCTTTCTTT | CASSHGTGLSRNTEAFF
TRBJ2-7 | TRBV21-1 | . | . | 14 | TGTGCCAGCCCCTGTAGCGGATGTCTCTACGAGCAGTACTTC | CASPCSGCLYEQYF
TRBJ1-6 | TRBV5-8 | . | . | 13 | TGTGCCAGCAGCTTGTCGGTTAATTCACCCCTCCACTTT | CASSLSVNSPLHF
TRBJ1-2 | TRBV2 | . | . | 11 | TGTGCCAGCAGACAGGGCTATGGCTACACCTTC | CASRQGYGYTF
TRBJ1-1 | TRBV3-1/TRBV3-2 | TRBD1 | . | 14 | TGTGCCAGCAGCCCAACCCACAGGGGGGCTGAAGCTTTCTTT | CASSPTHRGAEAFF
TRBJ2-5 | TRBV6-5 | TRBD2 | . | 14 | TGTGCCAGCAGTCCCCGCGGGGGGGAAGAGACCCAGTACTTC | CASSPRGGEETQYF
TRBJ1-2 | TRBV6-5 | TRBD1 | . | 14 | TGTGCCAGCAGACGATCGACAGGGGACTATGGCTACACCTTC | CASRRSTGDYGYTF
TRBJ1-5 | TRBV5-8 | TRBD1 | . | 15 | TGTGCCAGCAGCTTGGTATTGACAGGGAATCAGCCCCAGCATTTT | CASSLVLTGNQPQHF
TRBJ1-6 | TRBV27 | TRBD1 | . | 17 | TGTGCCAGCAGGGGACAGGGGCCCCACTCCTATAATTCACCCCTCCACTTT | CASRGQGPHSYNSPLHF
TRBJ2-3 | TRBV6-5 | . | once | 14 | TGTGCCAGCCGATTCGCAGGGCTCACAGATACGCAGTATTTT | CASRFAGLTDTQYF
TRBJ2-7 | TRBV12-3/TRBV12-4 | . | . | 13 | TGTGCCAGCAGTCGGAATCAGGGCTACGAGCAGTACTTC | CASSRNQGYEQYF
TRBJ1-6 | TRBV6-5 | TRBD1 | . | 16 | TGTGCCAGCAGTTACCGTACCGGGACAGGGGATTCACCCCTCCACTTT | CASSYRTGTGDSPLHF
TRBJ1-6 | TRBV6-5 | . | . | 16 | TGTGCCAGCAGTTACAGTTCGCTAGGGGGTAATTCACCCCTCCACTTT | CASSYSSLGGNSPLHF
TRBJ1-6 | TRBV21-1 | . | . | 15 | TGTGCCAGCAGCAAAAGGGCAGGGGTGGATTCACCCCTCCACTTT | CASSKRAGVDSPLHF
TRBJ1-3 | TRBV19 | TRBD1 | . | 15 | TGTGCCAGTAGTTTGAGACAGGGAACTGGAAACACCATATATTTT | CASSLRQGTGNTIYF
TRBJ2-1 | TRBV19 | TRBD2 | few | 15 | TGTGCCAGTAGTATCGTACCAGCGGGGGGTGGGGAGCAGTTCTTC | CASSIVPAGGGEQFF
TRBJ2-3 | TRBV19 | . | . | 14 | TGTGCCAGTAGTATAGCGGGCAGGGCCTCCACGCAGTATTTT | CASSIAGRASTQYF
TRBJ2-1 | TRBV5-1 | TRBD2 | once | 16 | TGCGCCAGCAGCCTAATCCAGCGGGGGGGCTACAATGAGCAGTTCTTC | CASSLIQRGGYNEQFF
TRBJ1-1 | TRBV6-5 | . | . | 13 | TGTGCCAGCAGTAGTAGACAGGTTTGGGGAGCTTTCTTT | CASSSRQVWGAFF
TRBJ2-2 | TRBV30 | TRBD1 | . | 14 | TGTGCCCAGCCGGACAGGACGAACACCGGGGAGCTGTTTTTT | CAQPDRTNTGELFF
TRBJ1-2 | TRBV6-5 | TRBD1 | few | 12 | TGTGCCAGTTCTAGGACAGGGGAAGGCTACACCTTC | CASSRTGEGYTF
TRBJ2-7 | TRBV7-9 | TRBD2 | once | 14 | TGTGCCAGCAATCACGCAGCGGGGGGACCGGAGCAGTACTTC | CASNHAAGGPEQYF
TRBJ1-1 | TRBV5-1 | . | . | 14 | TGCGCCAGCAGGATTGGGTCTCGGGGCACTGAAGCTTTCTTT | CASRIGSRGTEAFF
TRBJ2-7 | TRBV30 | TRBD1 | . | 13 | TGTGCCTGGAGTCCCGTGGACAGGGGCGAGCAGTACTTC | CAWSPVDRGEQYF
TRBJ2-1 | TRBV5-4 | . | . | 15 | TGTGCCAGCAGCTTGAAACGGGAAACCTACAATGAGCAGTTCTTC | CASSLKRETYNEQFF
TRBJ2-7 | TRBV7-2 | TRBD1 | . | 15 | TGTGCCAGCAGCTTAGGGACAGGGGGCGGGTACGAGCAGTACTTC | CASSLGTGGGYEQYF
TRBJ1-1 | TRBV6-6 | TRBD1 | . | 14 | TGTGCCAGCAGCCCGACAGGGACAAACACTGAAGCTTTCTTT | CASSPTGTNTEAFF
TRBJ1-1 | TRBV9 | . | . | 12 | TGTGCCAGTTCTCGGGACTTTTCTGAAGCTTTCTTT | CASSRDFSEAFF
TRBJ1-3 | TRBV4-1 | . | few | 16 | TGCGCCAGCAGCCCTTGGCCGGGTTTTTCCGGAAACACCATATATTTT | CASSPWPGFSGNTIYF
TRBJ1-4 | TRBV6-6 | TRBD1 | . | 15 | TGTGCCAGCAGTATACAGGGGGCGGTGGGGGAAAAACTGTTTTTT | CASSIQGAVGEKLFF
TRBJ1-1 | TRBV3-1/TRBV3-2 | TRBD1 | . | 14 | TGTGCCAGCAGCCAAGGTAACAGGGGATCTGAAGCTTTCTTT | CASSQGNRGSEAFF
TRBJ2-1 | TRBV5-4 | TRBD1 | . | 15 | TGTGCCAGCAGCTCGGGACAGGCTGAGTACAATGAGCAGTTCTTC | CASSSGQAEYNEQFF
TRBJ1-4 | TRBV7-9 | . | . | 14 | TGTGCCAGCAGCTTATTGAGTAATAATGAAAAACTGTTTTTT | CASSLLSNNEKLFF
TRBJ1-4 | TRBV28 | TRBD1 | once | 15 | TGTGCCAGCAGTTCCATTGGGACAGGGGATGAAAAACTGTTTTTT | CASSSIGTGDEKLFF
TRBJ1-4 | TRBV3-1/TRBV3-2 | . | . | 14 | TGTGCCAGCAGCCAGGGGGCTACTAATGAAAAACTGTTTTTT | CASSQGATNEKLFF
TRBJ1-1 | TRBV3-1/TRBV3-2 | TRBD1 | . | 14 | TGTGCCAGCACCTTCGGAGGGGGCGAGACTGAAGCTTTCTTT | CASTFGGGETEAFF
TRBJ1-5 | TRBV7-2 | . | once | 15 | TGTGCCAGCAGCTTACGGATCCCAGGGGATCAGCCCCAGCATTTT | CASSLRIPGDQPQHF
TRBJ1-5 | TRBV30 | . | . | 13 | TGTGCCTGGAGTAGTGGGGCGCGGCAGCCCCAGCATTTT | CAWSSGARQPQHF
TRBJ1-5 | TRBV5-5 | TRBD1 | . | 20 | TGTGCCAGCAGCCGACCGATCCCTAGGGGACAGGGGAAAAGGACTCAGCCCCAGCATTTT | CASSRPIPRGQGKRTQPQHF
TRBJ1-3 | TRBV5-5 | . | . | 16 | TGTGCCAGCAGCTTGGACGCGGGATTGGCAGGAAACACCATATATTTT | CASSLDAGLAGNTIYF
TRBJ1-2 | TRBV2 | TRBD1 | . | 17 | TGTGCCAGCAGTAACACTCCTTCAGGGGGCGCAGACTATGGCTACACCTTC | CASSNTPSGGADYGYTF
TRBJ1-6 | TRBV4-3 | . | few | 17 | TGCGCCAGCAGCCCCCAGTGGGACTTAATCAATAATTCACCCCTCCACTTT | CASSPQWDLINNSPLHF
TRBJ1-2 | TRBV27 | . | . | 15 | TGTGCCAGCAGCGGGAGTTTTTCGGGAGACTATGGCTACACCTTC | CASSGSFSGDYGYTF
TRBJ2-5 | TRBV20-1 | . | . | 10 | TGCAGTGCGGACACGGAGACCCAGTACTTC | CSADTETQYF
TRBJ2-3 | TRBV7-8 | TRBD2 | . | 16 | TGTGCCAGCAGCCTTCAAACGGGACTACCCACAGATACGCAGTATTTT | CASSLQTGLPTDTQYF
TRBJ1-3 | TRBV4-1 | . | . | 17 | TGCGCCAGCAGCCAACAGGTCTTGTCAGGCTCTGGAAACACCATATATTTT | CASSQQVLSGSGNTIYF
TRBJ1-2 | TRBV2 | . | . | 13 | TGTGCCAGCAGTGAGGGCACCCCTGGCGGCTACACCTTC | CASSEGTPGGYTF